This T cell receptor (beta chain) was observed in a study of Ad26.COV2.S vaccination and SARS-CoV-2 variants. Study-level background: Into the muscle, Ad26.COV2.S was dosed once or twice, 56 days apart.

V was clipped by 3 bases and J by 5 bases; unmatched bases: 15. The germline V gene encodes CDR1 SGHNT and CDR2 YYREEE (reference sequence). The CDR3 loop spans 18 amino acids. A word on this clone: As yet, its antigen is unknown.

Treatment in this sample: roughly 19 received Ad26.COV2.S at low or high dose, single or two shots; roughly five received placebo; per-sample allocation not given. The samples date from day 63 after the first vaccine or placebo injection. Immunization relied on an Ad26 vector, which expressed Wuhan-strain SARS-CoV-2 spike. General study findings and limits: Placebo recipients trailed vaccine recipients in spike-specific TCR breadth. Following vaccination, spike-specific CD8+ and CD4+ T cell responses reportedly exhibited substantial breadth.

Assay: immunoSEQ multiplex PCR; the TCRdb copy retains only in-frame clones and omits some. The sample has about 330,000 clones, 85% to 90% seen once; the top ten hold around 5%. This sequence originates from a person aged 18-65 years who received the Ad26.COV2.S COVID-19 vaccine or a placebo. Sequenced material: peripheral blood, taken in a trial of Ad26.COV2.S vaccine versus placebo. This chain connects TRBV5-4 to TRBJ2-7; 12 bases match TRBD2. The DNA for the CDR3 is TGTGCCAGCAGCTCACGGACTAGCGGGATCCTAGGATCTGACGAGCAGTACGTC. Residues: CASSSRTSGILGSDEQYV.